This is a list of T cell receptor beta chains from one sample in a study of blood T cell repertoires in COVID-19. Sequenced by immunoSEQ multiplex PCR; TCRdb stores in-frame clones only, minus some. The table records about 270,000 clones, 88% of them present only once. Material: PBMCs or T cells enriched from blood (not recorded which). The receptors were gathered from a woman aged 55-75 years in a cohort exposed to, infected with or recovered from COVID-19 (not recorded which). Both conserved end residues are part of each CDR3.

V: TRBV10-3; CDR3: CAINQGNTEAFF
V: TRBV15; CDR3: CATSAGTSVGPTDTQYF
V: TRBV19; CDR3: CASSIGPARGGYEQYF
V: TRBV3-1/TRBV3-2; CDR3: CASSHGGTGVLSGNTIYF
V: TRBV10-1; CDR3: CASSELGQGNEKLFF
V: TRBV2; CDR3: CATKPFILTDTQYF
V: TRBV4-3; CDR3: CASSQNNPSGSKYNEQFF
V: TRBV19; CDR3: CASSIGAGAGELFF
V: TRBV19; CDR3: CASSIAQGLNNEQFF
V: TRBV15; CDR3: CATSFLTGGGQPQHF
V: TRBV4-1; CDR3: CASSPTPPGLAISYNEQFF
V: TRBV25-1; CDR3: CASSEGGRMTGELFF
V: TRBV3-1/TRBV3-2; CDR3: CASSQTGGYNEQFF
V: TRBV15; CDR3: CATSRTQGASTEAFF
V: TRBV6-5; CDR3: CASSYSQREATDTQYF
V: TRBV7-9; CDR3: CASSLRPSWTEETQYF
V: TRBV19; CDR3: CASSIVARGNTGELFF
V: TRBV28; CDR3: CASSFATGRYEQYF
V: TRBV11-2; CDR3: CASSQRPQGSYEQYF
V: TRBV14; CDR3: CASSLAGQRSTYEQYF
V: TRBV28; CDR3: CASIGQDSLSYEQYF
V: TRBV4-3; CDR3: CASSQAGRGTNEKLFF
V: TRBV19; CDR3: CASSISKGAQETQYF
V: TRBV18; CDR3: CASSPPGRGRSGANVLTF
V: TRBV6-5; CDR3: CASRRDYGPSYEQYF
V: TRBV28; CDR3: CASSLGDSRSGNTIYF
V: TRBV4-1; CDR3: CASSTRTGWGEKLFF
V: TRBV5-1; CDR3: CASSLGSLGGLDTQYF
V: TRBV7-2; CDR3: CASSPRGSYNEQFF
V: TRBV10-2; CDR3: CASSEYRGADTQYF
V: TRBV2; CDR3: CASSGNRGRTDTQYF
V: TRBV19; CDR3: CASSDRQVYYGYTF
V: TRBV27; CDR3: CASSFDHLLPGQLNEQFF
V: TRBV27; CDR3: CASSLFRDIKQFF
V: TRBV5-4; CDR3: CASSIGQGNQPQHF
V: TRBV19; CDR3: CASSIPSRGLNTIYF
V: TRBV6-2/TRBV6-3; CDR3: CASSYSSGQGSNQPQHF
V: TRBV7-2; CDR3: CASSLKVKGLAVHNEQFF
V: TRBV5-1; CDR3: CASSSGQLGEQYF
V: TRBV9; CDR3: CASRIGLNTGELFF
V: TRBV28; CDR3: CASGVARNNEQFF
V: TRBV15; CDR3: CATSRDSLRGNEAFF
V: TRBV25-1; CDR3: CASSSTNTGELFF
V: TRBV4-1; CDR3: CASSQATPGVGNRQFF
V: TRBV5-6; CDR3: CASSPGVRNSPLHF
V: TRBV4-2; CDR3: CASSQPIAGGPSTGELFF
V: TRBV10-1; CDR3: CASSDGSSYNEQFF
V: TRBV7-2; CDR3: CASSKAGANEKLFF
V: TRBV7-8; CDR3: CASSPWTSGGLYNEQFF
V: TRBV27; CDR3: CASTKRGSNEQFF
V: TRBV24-1; CDR3: CATSDPGQGYGYTF
V: TRBV28; CDR3: CASSSQMQRALNEQFF
V: TRBV6-2/TRBV6-3; CDR3: CASSYNLAGVADTQYF